Each of the 2 T cell receptor beta chains below was sequenced from the same sample in a study of radiation and T cells in renal cell carcinoma. Stated time point: baseline pretreatment blood. This sample's treatment: 15 Gy SBRT to primary tumor, nephrectomy 4 weeks later. TCRdb's table, derived via immunoSEQ multiplex PCR, lists solely in-frame clones and lacks some. This sample has 130,000 to 150,000 clones; around nine tenths occur once, and the top ten carry approximately 12%. This specimen was blood, taken from a patient whose treatment included radiotherapy and nephrectomy. These receptors were obtained from a woman aged 45-65 years with renal cell carcinoma.

The chain joins TRBV10-3 to TRBJ2-7; 8 nucleotides line up with TRBD2. This CDR3 is built from 14 residues. J gave up 2 bases and V 6 bases, and 6 bases lay outside the gene matches. CDR1 is ENHRY and CDR2 is SYGVKD in the germline V gene. The CDR3 nucleotides are TGTGCCATCAGGTCGGGACTAGAGACCTACGAGCAGTACTTC. Its protein product is CAIRSGLETYEQYF.

The rearrangement uses TRBV2 and TRBJ1-1; the match to TRBD1 covers 9 bases. This CDR3 contains 17 residues. In germline, CDR1 is SNHLY, CDR2 FYNNEI. The J segment lost 4 bases and the V segment lost 7 bases, leaving 16 bases of the junction unmatched. The CDR3 sequence: CASTRPPGTGLGTEAFF. In DNA, the CDR3 is TGTGCCAGCACGAGACCTCCGGGGACAGGGTTGGGCACTGAAGCTTTCTTT.